The 31 T cell receptor beta chains in this list originate from one sample, sequenced in a study of blood T cells in healthy people across ages. A J-beta primer mix and a sample-barcoded 5' primer were used in a second PCR of about 6 to 12 cycles. One entry per CDR3 protein, called by TCRdb with MiXCR from the 5' RACE reads. The sample includes about 1 million distinct CDR3 sequences, less than 50% of them seen just once. Source material: blood. All receptors come from an older woman in good health.

The chain links TRBV4-1 to TRBJ1-2; 7 bases fit TRBD1. CDR1 is MGHRA and CDR2 is YSYEKL in the germline V gene. The CDR3 contains 15 residues. V shed 4 bases and J 5 bases; nucleotides not matched to a gene: 10. In nucleotides, the CDR3 is TGCGCCAGCAGCCCCGGACAGGCTTATCAATATGGCTACACCTTC. Its translation: CASSPGQAYQYGYTF.

The chain uses TRBV12-3 or TRBV12-4 and TRBJ1-1, with 11 bases that match TRBD1. The CDR3 has 12 residues. V shed 5 bases, J shed 12 bases, and the junction held 5 bases outside the gene matches. CDR3 in amino acids: CASSRTGGQTFF. The CDR3 region has the DNA TGTGCCAGCAGTAGGACAGGGGGCCAAACTTTCTTT.

The gene calls are TRBV30 and TRBJ1-6; the D is unclear. V was pared by 4 bases and J by 15 bases, with 22 bases between. The CDR3 contains 14 residues. Germline V gene sequence: CDR1 GTSNPN, CDR2 SVGIG (reference sequence). For the CDR3, the DNA is TGTGCCTGGAAGCTTGAGGCGCCATCGTCGGGCCTCCACTTT. This translates into CAWKLEAPSSGLHF.

This clonotype was found many times. V and J are TRBV29-1 and TRBJ2-7, with 7 bases aligning to TRBD1. This CDR3 comprises 14 residues. Trimming removed 1 base from V and 2 bases from J; junction bases left unmatched: 5. CDR1 is SQVTM, CDR2 ANQGSEA, per germline. CDR3 DNA: TGCAGCGTTGAAGTGACGGGACAGACCTACGAGCAGTACTTC. Translated, it gives CSVEVTGQTYEQYF.

This clonotype was counted only a few times. The chain carries TRBV12-3 or TRBV12-4 and TRBJ2-7, with D perhaps TRBD2 (5 bases). V was shortened by 7 bases and J by 1 base, with 17 bases between the two germline ends. This CDR3 is built from 15 residues. The CDR3 loop reads CASNNPTSGSYEQYF. In DNA, the CDR3 is TGTGCCAGCAACAACCCCACCTCGGGGTCCTACGAGCAGTACTTC.

This chain joins TRBV7-2 and TRBJ2-7; perhaps D is TRBD1 or TRBD2 (5 bases each). With the DNA end fitting TRBJ2-5 better, the J assignment may be wrong. The CDR3 has 15 residues. The germline V gene has CDR1 SGHTA and CDR2 FQGNSA. In DNA, the CDR3 is TGTGCCAGCAGCTTACGGGACGGATTAAAAGAGACCCAGTACTTC. Its protein is CASSLRDGLKETQYF.

The V gene is TRBV7-9, the J gene TRBJ2-1; D is perhaps TRBD2 (6 bases). Trimming removed 8 bases at V and 7 bases at J, with 12 bases between. The germline V gene encodes CDR1 SEHNR and CDR2 FQNEAQ (reference sequence). CDR3 length equals 12 residues. In nucleotides, the CDR3 is TGTGCCAGCCGACTAGGATCTAATGAGCAGTTCTTC. Its translation is CASRLGSNEQFF.

The J gene is TRBJ2-7, the V gene TRBV28; 8 positions agree with TRBD2. V gave up 6 bases and J gave up 4 bases; unmatched junction bases: 8. The CDR3 length is 14 residues. Germline V gives CDR1 MDHEN, CDR2 SYDVKM. Here the CDR3 DNA reads TGTGCCAGCAGGGAGCGGGAGTTCTCGTACGAGCAGTACTTC. Amino acid sequence: CASREREFSYEQYF.

The gene calls are TRBV29-1 and TRBJ2-3, with 9 bases fitting TRBD1. This CDR3 spans 14 amino acids. CDR1 and CDR2 (germline): SQVTM, ANQGSEA. The J segment lost 2 bases and the V segment lost 3 bases, leaving 3 bases of the junction unmatched. The CDR3 nucleotides read TGCAGCGTTGAGGGACAGGGCATCACAGATACGCAGTATTTT. Amino acid sequence: CSVEGQGITDTQYF.

This chain uses TRBV7-3 with TRBJ2-1, with TRBD2 as a possible D gene (6 bases). Per the germline V gene, CDR1 is SGHTA and CDR2 is FQGTGA. CDR3 length: 15 amino acids. V lost 6 bases to trimming and J lost 7 bases, with 19 bases between them. The CDR3 sequence: CASRPSAGSGNEQFF. The CDR3 nucleotides are TGTGCCAGCAGGCCCAGCGCGGGATCGGGAAATGAGCAGTTCTTC.

The chain combines TRBV7-9 with TRBJ1-1; D possibly corresponds to TRBD1 (5 bases). With 1 base removed from V and 4 bases from J, the gap between germline ends came to 7 bases. The CDR3 covers 13 residues. The germline gives CDR1 SEHNR, CDR2 FQNEAQ (reference sequence). CDR3 nucleotides: TGTGCCAGCAGCTTAGAGGGACCCACTGAAGCTTTCTTT. Amino acid sequence: CASSLEGPTEAFF.

The chain combines TRBV20-1 with TRBJ2-7; 10 bases line up with TRBD2. V was clipped by 2 bases and J by 7 bases; unmatched bases: 11. This CDR3 is built from 15 residues. CDR1 is DFQATT and CDR2 is SNEGSKA in the germline V gene (reference sequence). This CDR3 reads CSARPPSGGLSEQYF. The DNA for the CDR3 is TGCAGTGCTAGACCCCCTAGCGGGGGACTGTCGGAGCAGTACTTC.

This chain uses TRBV6-5 with TRBJ2-3, with 7 bases identical to TRBD2. Germline V gene sequence: CDR1 MNHEY, CDR2 SVGAGI. The V and J ends lost 6 bases and 3 bases, in that order; junction bases with no gene match: 6. The CDR3 extends over 14 amino acids. CDR3 loop: CASRPVGGTDTQYF. Here the CDR3 DNA reads TGTGCCAGCAGGCCGGTGGGGGGGACAGATACGCAGTATTTT.

This clonotype occurred a few times. This chain links TRBV11-2 with TRBJ2-4; 12 positions match TRBD2. The J call may be wrong; the DNA end is better matched by TRBJ2-7. The CDR3 is made up of 17 amino acids. Germline assignment: CDR1 SGHAT and CDR2 FQNNGV. Written as DNA, the CDR3 is TGTGCCAGCAGCTTAGCCCTAGCGGGAGGGCCTTCGTACGAGCAGTACTTC. It encodes CASSLALAGGPSYEQYF.

The J gene is TRBJ2-7, the V gene TRBV18; possibly TRBD1 for D (6 bases). The DNA end lines up better with TRBJ2-5; the J call may be wrong. Germline V gives CDR1 KGHSH, CDR2 LQKENI. This CDR3 is 16 amino acids long. The CDR3 is CASSPPTDRLGGTQYF. CDR3 in DNA: TGTGCCAGCTCACCACCAACTGACAGGCTAGGTGGGACCCAGTACTTC.

J is TRBJ2-3 and V is TRBV20-1, with TRBD2 matching over 12 bases. Per germline, CDR1 DFQATT and CDR2 SNEGSKA (reference sequence). J gave up 2 bases and V 3 bases, and 9 bases lay outside the gene matches. The CDR3 covers 17 residues. CDR3 nucleotides: TGCAGTGCTAGCCTGACTAGCGGGAGTCTCGTCACAGATACGCAGTATTTT. Translating gives CSASLTSGSLVTDTQYF.

With respect to this clonotype: A junction end diverges from the germline sequence, so it may reflect a read error. The chain couples TRBV12-3 or TRBV12-4 to TRBJ2-4, with no clear D. Gene TRBJ2-7 matches the end of the DNA better, so the J call may be wrong. This CDR3 is built from 12 residues. The DNA for the CDR3 is TGTGCCGGCAGTTTAGGCAGGAACGAGCAGTACTTC. Amino acid sequence: CAGSLGRNEQYF.

This clonotype was seen only a few times. A much larger clone is a single base away; this may be a read error. The rearrangement uses TRBV29-1 and TRBJ2-1; no clear D. The V and J ends lost 2 bases and 4 bases respectively, with 9 bases between them. The CDR3 loop spans 13 amino acids. Germline V lookup: CDR1 SQVTM, CDR2 ANQGSEA. Here the CDR3 reads CSVESTKYNEQFF. As DNA, the CDR3 is TGCAGCGTTGAAAGTACTAAGTACAATGAGCAGTTCTTC.

The chain joins TRBV2 to TRBJ2-1; TRBD2 matches 9 bases. J lost 10 bases, V lost 3 bases, and 10 bases had no gene match. This CDR3 spans 15 amino acids. Germline CDR1 is SNHLY and CDR2 is FYNNEI. CDR3 coding DNA: TGTGCCAGCAGTGAGGGGCTAGCGGGACCCGCGGAGCAGTTCTTC. Amino acids: CASSEGLAGPAEQFF.

The gene calls are TRBV6-5 and TRBJ2-1, with 12 nucleotides matching TRBD2. Per germline, CDR1 MNHEY and CDR2 SVGAGI. CDR3 size: 16 residues. V gave up 7 bases and J gave up 1 base; unmatched junction bases: 5. This CDR3 is CASTETSGSSYNEQFF. CDR3 nucleotide sequence: TGTGCCAGCACCGAGACTAGCGGGAGTTCCTACAATGAGCAGTTCTTC.

This clonotype was recorded once. The chain carries TRBV28 and TRBJ1-4, with 7 bases matching TRBD1. V shed 5 bases and J 7 bases; nucleotides not matched to a gene: 7. Germline assignment: CDR1 MDHEN and CDR2 SYDVKM. CDR3 length equals 14 residues. The CDR3 coding sequence is TGTGCCAGCAGTAAACAGGGGCAGGTTGAAAAACTGTTTTTT. This gives the protein CASSKQGQVEKLFF.

This clonotype appeared a few times. The V and J genes are TRBV29-1 and TRBJ2-7; D gene ambiguous. Germline CDR1 and CDR2: SQVTM and ANQGSEA. The CDR3 loop spans 12 amino acids. CDR3 nucleotide sequence: TGCAGTGTAACTTCGAACGGTTACGAGCAGTACTTC. Encoded protein: CSVTSNGYEQYF.

This clonotype has just a few counts. The chain employs TRBV3-1 and TRBJ2-5; D is uncertain. Germline assignment: CDR1 LGHDT and CDR2 YNNKEL (reference sequence). Trimming pared 6 bases from V and 4 bases from J, leaving 6 bases between. The CDR3 spans 11 residues. This CDR3 is CASRGVETQYF. Here the CDR3 DNA reads TGTGCCAGCAGGGGCGTAGAGACCCAGTACTTC.

The chain uses TRBV24-1 and TRBJ2-3; 7 nucleotides line up with TRBD2. V shed 4 bases, J shed 3 bases, and the junction held 6 bases outside the gene matches. This CDR3 has 15 residues. Looked up from germline, CDR1 is KGHDR and CDR2 is SFDVKD. The DNA of the CDR3 is TGTGCCACCAGTGAAGGACGGGAGGCGACAGATACGCAGTATTTT. It yields the protein CATSEGREATDTQYF.

In its sample, this clonotype was seen a few times. This sequence joins TRBV11-1 and TRBJ2-1; 12 positions agree with TRBD2. V lost 4 bases to trimming and J lost 13 bases; unmatched junction nucleotides: 8. The CDR3 runs to 14 residues. The V gene's germline CDR1 is SGHAT and CDR2 FQDESV (reference sequence). CDR3 region: CASSSQGLAGVQFF. The CDR3 coding sequence is TGTGCCAGCAGCTCCCAGGGACTAGCGGGCGTTCAGTTCTTC.

V is TRBV16 and J is TRBJ2-1, with D perhaps matching TRBD1 (6 bases). The CDR3 loop spans 16 amino acids. Between the trimmed V and J ends, which lost 3 bases and 2 bases, there was a span of 14 bases. CDR1 and CDR2 (germline): KGHSY, FQNENV. CDR3 in amino acids: CASSHIQGMAYNEQFF. In DNA form, the CDR3 reads TGTGCCAGCAGCCACATACAGGGAATGGCCTACAATGAGCAGTTCTTC. The whole variable domain, remainder taken from reference TRBV16 and TRBJ2-1, is GEEVAQTPKHLVRGEGQKAKLYCAPIKGHSYVFWYQQVLKNEFKFLISFQNENVFDETGMPKERFSAKCLPNSPCSLEIQATKLEDSAVYFCASSHIQGMAYNEQFFGPGTRLTVL.

This chain connects TRBV27 to TRBJ2-7; 8 nucleotides align to TRBD2. The J call is doubtful: the DNA matches TRBJ2-5 better. CDR1 and CDR2 from the germline V gene are MNHEY and SMNVEV (reference sequence). The length of the CDR3 is 17 residues. The CDR3 loop is CASSPIRGAGAGETQYF. The CDR3 DNA follows: TGTGCCAGCAGTCCCATCCGGGGAGCGGGAGCCGGAGAGACCCAGTACTTC.

This clonotype was detected only a few times. The V gene is TRBV6-2 or TRBV6-3, the J gene TRBJ2-3; 9 bases are a match to TRBD1. V shed 4 bases and J 5 bases; nucleotides not matched to a gene: 4. Germline CDR1 is MNHEY and CDR2 is SVGEGT. This CDR3 contains 14 residues. The CDR3 nucleotides are TGTGCCAGCAGTTGGGACAGGGCGGGAGATACGCAGTATTTT. Protein sequence: CASSWDRAGDTQYF.

The genes are TRBV6-5 and TRBJ2-3; the D gene is possibly TRBD2 (5 bases). The germline V and J ends were trimmed by 5 bases and 8 bases, with 20 bases remaining between them. Germline V gives CDR1 MNHEY, CDR2 SVGAGI. This CDR3 comprises 15 residues. CDR3 in amino acids: CASSDPVGGWGTQYF. CDR3 bases: TGTGCCAGCAGTGACCCGGTCGGAGGTTGGGGTACGCAGTATTTT.

This clonotype was recorded once. This chain connects TRBV2 to TRBJ2-7; 12 nucleotides line up with TRBD2. Gene TRBJ2-5 matches the end of the DNA better, so the J call may be wrong. Looked up from germline, CDR1 is SNHLY and CDR2 is FYNNEI. This CDR3 region has 14 residues. The CDR3 DNA reads TGTGCCAGCAGTAAACTAGCGGGAGGAGAGACCCAGTACTTC. The encoded protein is CASSKLAGGETQYF.

The rearrangement uses TRBV30 and TRBJ1-2; D not resolved. Per germline, CDR1 GTSNPN and CDR2 SVGIG (reference sequence). The V and J ends lost 2 bases and 4 bases respectively, with 14 bases between them. The length of the CDR3 is 14 residues. The CDR3 here is CAWSWEGLGYGYTF. CDR3 DNA sequence: TGTGCCTGGAGTTGGGAAGGCCTGGGCTATGGCTACACCTTC. The full variable domain, its missing parts supplied by reference TRBV30 and TRBJ1-2, is SQTIHQWPATLVQPVGSPLSLECTVEGTSNPNLYWYRQAAGRGLQLLFYSVGIGQISSEVPQNLSASRPQDRQFILSSKKLLLSDSGFYLCAWSWEGLGYGYTFGSGTRLTVV.